This T cell receptor beta chain was identified in a study of blood T cell repertoires in COVID-19. About the study: PBMCs, B-cell-depleted T cells, or T cells were the source of the cDNA or gDNA that made up the material.

Trimming took 7 bases from V and 6 from J; bases not matched to a gene: 6. CDR3 length: 13 amino acids. Original handling: Reference gene primer amplification gave estimated nucleated cell counts. Clones were sequenced by immunoSEQ multiplex PCR, and TCRdb holds only the in-frame ones, with some missing. V and J calls and clone size are copied from that table; D and trimming were computed from the DNA. Found here are roughly 250,000 clones, about 87% of them singletons; the top ten hold roughly 1.7%. Those who participated ranged in age from roughly 18 to 90 years and resided in about two dozen US areas. Recovered participants had two consecutive negative NP/OP PCR tests, healthcare professional clearance, or symptom resolution.

This chain links TRBV12-3 or TRBV12-4 with TRBJ2-1; 7 bases fit TRBD2. Sequenced: PBMCs or T cells enriched from blood (not recorded which). This sequence originates from a woman aged 50 to 60 who had recovered from COVID-19. CDR3 residues: CASTGLVGNEQFF. As DNA, the CDR3 is TGTGCCAGCACCGGACTAGTTGGCAATGAGCAGTTCTTC.